The 16 T cell receptor beta chains in this list originate from one sample, sequenced in a study of STAT3 mutations in large granular lymphocyte leukemia. For these receptors, no antigen is known. Overall study results and limits: Every T-cell large granular lymphocyte leukemia patient had at least one immunodominant TCR beta clonotype.

Sequenced by immunoSEQ multiplex PCR; TCRdb stores in-frame clones only, minus some. Altogether roughly 10,000 clones are present, 85% to 90% being singletons, with the ten largest covering roughly 37%. Sequenced sample: peripheral blood mononuclear cells. The receptors here all came from a man aged 55-75 years with T-cell large granular lymphocyte leukemia. Some clones in this sample may be carry-over from other donors' samples.

V and J are TRBV6-5 and TRBJ2-7, with D unresolved. The V gene's germline CDR1 is MNHEY and CDR2 SVGAGI. The ends were cut back, 5 bases at V and 3 bases at J, with 5 bases in the middle. This CDR3 has 11 residues. CDR3 bases: TGTGCCAGCAGTACACTCTACGAGCAGTACTTC. Translating it yields CASSTLYEQYF.

The count of this clone is one. The chain is built from TRBV30 and TRBJ1-2; D gene uncertain. Germline V gives CDR1 GTSNPN, CDR2 SVGIG (reference sequence). The length of the CDR3 is 12 residues. V was trimmed by 2 bases and J by 2 bases, leaving 6 bases between them. CDR3 nucleotides: TGTGCCTGGAGTCACGGCAACTATGGCTACACCTTC. Encoded protein: CAWSHGNYGYTF.

V gene TRBV18 combines with J gene TRBJ1-1; 9 nucleotides agree with TRBD1. The CDR3 has 15 residues. Looked up from germline, CDR1 is KGHSH and CDR2 is LQKENI. With V trimmed by 6 bases and J by 3 bases, 8 bases remained unmatched. In DNA, the CDR3 is TGTGCCAGCTCGGAGGGACAGGGTGAAGACACTGAAGCTTTCTTT. Translated, it gives CASSEGQGEDTEAFF.

The chain uses TRBV18 and TRBJ1-1; 9 bases fit TRBD1. Trimming at V came to 3 bases and at J to 5 bases, leaving 4 bases not matched to a gene. The germline CDR1 and CDR2 sequences are KGHSH and LQKENI. There are 14 residues in the CDR3. The CDR3 loop is CASSPGQGTTEAFF. The DNA of the CDR3 is TGTGCCAGCTCACCGGGACAGGGTACGACTGAAGCTTTCTTT.

This chain uses TRBV5-6 with TRBJ2-1; no clear D gene. The V gene's germline CDR1 is SGHDT and CDR2 YYEEEE. V lost 0 bases, J lost 0 bases, and 7 bases lay in between. The CDR3 contains 15 residues. Here the CDR3 reads CASSLVGPSYNEQFF. DNA of the CDR3: TGTGCCAGCAGCTTGGTCGGTCCCTCCTACAATGAGCAGTTCTTC.

The chain couples TRBV6-5 to TRBJ2-7; 7 bases are shared with TRBD1. The CDR3 is 15 residues long. The V gene's germline CDR1 is MNHEY and CDR2 SVGAGI. Trimming cost V 5 bases and J 7 bases; bases outside gene matches: 14. CDR3 coding DNA: TGTGCCAGCAGTAAAAGACAGGGCTATAATCGGGAGCAGTACTTC. Protein: CASSKRQGYNREQYF.

The rearrangement links TRBV19 to TRBJ1-5; weak D call: TRBD1 (6 bases). The ends were cut back, 5 bases at V and 4 bases at J, with 15 bases in the middle. The CDR3 contains 15 residues. The V gene's germline CDR1 is LNHDA and CDR2 SQIVND (reference sequence). The CDR3 bases are TGTGCCAGTAGTTTGGGGGCAGGGGCTAATCAGCCCCAGCATTTT. Amino acids: CASSLGAGANQPQHF.

The V call is TRBV7-9, the J call TRBJ2-3, with D possibly matching TRBD2 (6 bases). The CDR3 has 14 amino acids. Looked up from germline, CDR1 is SEHNR and CDR2 is FQNEAQ (reference sequence). V gave up 4 bases and J gave up 0 bases, with 8 bases separating them. The CDR3 nucleotides are TGTGCCAGCAGCTGGAGCGGGAGCACAGATACGCAGTATTTT. It yields the protein CASSWSGSTDTQYF.

CDR3 coding DNA: TGCGCCAGCGGGGAACAGGGAGGACCCTACAATGAGCAGTTCTTC. Amino acids: CASGEQGGPYNEQFF. The rearrangement links TRBV5-1 to TRBJ2-1; D possibly matches TRBD1 or TRBD2 (6 bases each). Trimming pared 7 bases from V and 2 bases from J, leaving 16 bases between. This CDR3 contains 15 residues. Germline loops: CDR1 SGHRS, CDR2 YFSETQ.

The chain has TRBV6-5 and TRBJ1-2; D remains ambiguous. Germline V gene lookup returns CDR1 MNHEY and CDR2 SVGAGI. The CDR3 consists of 12 residues. V lost 7 bases and J lost 5, with 11 bases in between. The CDR3 protein is CASKGGGYGYTF. CDR3 DNA sequence: TGTGCCAGCAAGGGAGGCGGGTATGGCTACACCTTC.

This clone appeared a few times. The chain carries TRBV27 and TRBJ2-7; 8 bases align to TRBD2. This CDR3 comprises 16 residues. The junction had 11 bases not matched to a gene; V was cut back by 2 bases and J by 5 bases. CDR1 MNHEY and CDR2 SMNVEV come from the germline V gene (reference sequence). The CDR3 coding sequence is TGTGCCAGCAGTTTAAGCCCGGGAGGGAGGGGACACGAGCAGTACTTC. Its translation: CASSLSPGGRGHEQYF.

The chain is built from TRBV30 and TRBJ2-7, with TRBD2 matching over 10 bases. The CDR3 sequence is 13 residues long. With V trimmed by 5 bases and J by 2 bases, 3 bases remained unmatched. Germline-derived CDR1 and CDR2 are GTSNPN and SVGIG (reference sequence). The CDR3 protein is CAWGLAATYEQYF. The CDR3 nucleotides are TGTGCCTGGGGACTAGCGGCTACCTACGAGCAGTACTTC.

The rearrangement uses TRBV5-6 and TRBJ2-1; D uncertain. Germline V CDR1 and CDR2: SGHDT, YYEEEE. Trimming removed 3 bases at V and 8 bases at J, with 12 bases between. The length of the CDR3 is 13 residues. The CDR3 loop is CASSSIGFDEQFF. DNA of the CDR3: TGTGCCAGCAGCTCCATTGGGTTCGATGAGCAGTTCTTC.

This rearrangement joins TRBV4-3 to TRBJ2-3; 7 positions agree with TRBD2. The CDR3 runs 15 residues. Germline V gives CDR1 LGHNA, CDR2 YSLEER. Germline trimming cut 1 base from V and 5 bases from J; bases unmatched to any gene: 6. This CDR3 is CASSQGTSAGDTQYF. CDR3 nucleotide sequence: TGCGCCAGCAGCCAAGGCACTAGCGCTGGAGATACGCAGTATTTT.

The chain has TRBV29-1 and TRBJ2-3; tentatively, D is TRBD1 or TRBD2 (5 bases each). Between the trimmed V and J ends, which lost 5 bases and 1 base, there was a span of 16 bases. From germline, CDR1 is SQVTM and CDR2 ANQGSEA. The CDR3 runs 15 residues. In DNA form, the CDR3 reads TGCAGCGTTCGGAGGCCCCTAGGGGGCACAGATACGCAGTATTTT. Protein product: CSVRRPLGGTDTQYF.

This chain uses TRBV5-1 with TRBJ1-1, with D uncertain. Deletions cut 3 bases from V and 3 bases from J, with 12 bases between. Germline-derived CDR1 and CDR2 are SGHRS and YFSETQ. The CDR3 has 14 amino acids. The CDR3 reads CASSSASGDTEAFF. In DNA form, the CDR3 reads TGCGCCAGCAGCTCGGCCTCTGGGGACACTGAAGCTTTCTTT.